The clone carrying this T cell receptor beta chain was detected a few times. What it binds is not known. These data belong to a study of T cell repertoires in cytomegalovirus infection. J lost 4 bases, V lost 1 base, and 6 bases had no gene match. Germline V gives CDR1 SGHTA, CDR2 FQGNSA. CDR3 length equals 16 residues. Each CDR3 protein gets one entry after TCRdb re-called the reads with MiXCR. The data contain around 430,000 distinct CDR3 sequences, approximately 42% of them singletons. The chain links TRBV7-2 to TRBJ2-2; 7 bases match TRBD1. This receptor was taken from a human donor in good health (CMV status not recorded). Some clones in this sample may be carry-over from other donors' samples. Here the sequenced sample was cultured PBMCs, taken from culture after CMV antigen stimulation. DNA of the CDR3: TGTGCCAGCAGCTTAGTAGGGACAGAGACCACCGGGGAGCTGTTTTTT. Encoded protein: CASSLVGTETTGELFF.